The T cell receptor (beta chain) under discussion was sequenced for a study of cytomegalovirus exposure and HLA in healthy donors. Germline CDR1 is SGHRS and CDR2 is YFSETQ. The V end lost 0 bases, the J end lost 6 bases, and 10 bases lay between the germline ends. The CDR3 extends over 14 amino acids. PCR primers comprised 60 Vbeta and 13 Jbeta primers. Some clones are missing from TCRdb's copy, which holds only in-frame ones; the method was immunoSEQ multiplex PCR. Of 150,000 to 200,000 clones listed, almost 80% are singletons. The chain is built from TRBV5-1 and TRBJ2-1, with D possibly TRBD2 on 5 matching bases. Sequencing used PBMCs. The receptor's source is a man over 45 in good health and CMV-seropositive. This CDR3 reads CASSLGGSSNEQFF. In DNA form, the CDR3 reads TGCGCCAGCAGCTTGGGCGGGTCTAGCAATGAGCAGTTCTTC.